This TCR beta chain was sequenced in a study of T cells after yellow fever vaccination. Study background: SMART-Seq v4 Ultra Low Input prepared libraries from low-cell fractions.

A single record per CDR3 protein comes from TCRdb applying MiXCR to the 5' RACE reads. The data contain approximately 510,000 distinct CDR3 sequences, less than 25% of them singletons. This CDR3 has 16 residues. Trimming took 7 bases from V and 8 from J; bases not matched to a gene: 18. This TCR came from a young man who received the YFV17D yellow fever vaccine. This chain uses TRBV12-3 or TRBV12-4 with TRBJ1-2; TRBD1 agrees at 8 bases. The input for sequencing was PBMCs, taken about 21 days after the first yellow fever vaccination. CDR3 bases: TGTGCCAGCATCAAGGGTACAGGGGGGATGGCTACCGGCTACACCTTC. Protein sequence: CASIKGTGGMATGYTF.